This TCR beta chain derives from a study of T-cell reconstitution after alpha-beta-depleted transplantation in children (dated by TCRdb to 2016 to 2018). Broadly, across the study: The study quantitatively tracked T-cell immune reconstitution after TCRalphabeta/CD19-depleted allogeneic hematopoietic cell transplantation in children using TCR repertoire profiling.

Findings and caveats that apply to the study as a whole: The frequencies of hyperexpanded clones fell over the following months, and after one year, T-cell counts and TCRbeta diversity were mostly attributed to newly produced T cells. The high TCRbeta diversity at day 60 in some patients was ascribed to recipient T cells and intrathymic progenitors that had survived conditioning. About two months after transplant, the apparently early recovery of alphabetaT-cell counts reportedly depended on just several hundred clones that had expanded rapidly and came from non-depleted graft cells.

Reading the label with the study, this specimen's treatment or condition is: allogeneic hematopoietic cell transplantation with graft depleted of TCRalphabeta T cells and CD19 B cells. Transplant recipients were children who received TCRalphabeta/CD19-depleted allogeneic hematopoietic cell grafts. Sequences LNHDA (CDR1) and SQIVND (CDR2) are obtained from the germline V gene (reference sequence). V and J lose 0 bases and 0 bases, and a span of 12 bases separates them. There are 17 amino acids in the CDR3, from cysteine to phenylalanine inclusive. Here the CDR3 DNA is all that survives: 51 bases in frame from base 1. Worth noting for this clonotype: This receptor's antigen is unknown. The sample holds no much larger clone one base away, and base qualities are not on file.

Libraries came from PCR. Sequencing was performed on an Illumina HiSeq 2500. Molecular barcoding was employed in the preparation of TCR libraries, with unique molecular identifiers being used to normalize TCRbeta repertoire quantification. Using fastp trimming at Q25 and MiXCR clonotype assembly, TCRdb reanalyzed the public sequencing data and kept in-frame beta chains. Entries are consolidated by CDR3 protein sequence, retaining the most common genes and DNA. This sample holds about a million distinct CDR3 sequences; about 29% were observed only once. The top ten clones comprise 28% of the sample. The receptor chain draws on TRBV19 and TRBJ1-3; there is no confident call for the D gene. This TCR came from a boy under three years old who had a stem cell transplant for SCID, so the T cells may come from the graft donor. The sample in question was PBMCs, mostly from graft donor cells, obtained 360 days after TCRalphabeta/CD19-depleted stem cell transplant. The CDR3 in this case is CASSIDLERLSGNTIYF. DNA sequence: TGTGCCAGTAGTATAGATCTGGAACGGCTCTCTGGAAACACCATATATTTT.